What follows are 23 T cell receptor beta chains derived from one specimen sequenced in a study of cytomegalovirus exposure and HLA in healthy donors. Primers included in the PCR were 60 Vbeta and 13 Jbeta primers. Sequencing was performed with immunoSEQ multiplex PCR; in TCRdb, only in-frame clones are kept and a portion is missing. The sample lists 130,000 or so clones, roughly 80% seen once, with more than 2.5% in the top ten. The sequenced material came from PBMCs. These receptor sequences come from a man in his forties in good health and CMV-seronegative.

Turning to this clone: Since no conserved phenylalanine or tryptophan closes the CDR3, a read error is the likely cause. Because the CDR3's place on the DNA is in doubt, the DNA is left out and the CDR3 is given as listed by TCRdb. The chain couples TRBV28 to TRBJ1-4; the listed D gene, TRBD1, was not tested against the DNA. Both ends counted, the CDR3 spans 11 residues. Germline values: CDR1 MDHEN, CDR2 SYDVKM. CDR3 sequence reads: CASSLRGLLFL.

The chain employs TRBV6-5 and TRBJ2-3; the D gene is possibly TRBD1 (6 bases). V shed 6 bases and J shed 6 bases, with 19 bases lying between them. The germline CDR1 and CDR2 sequences are MNHEY and SVGAGI. CDR3 size: 15 residues. CDR3 in DNA: TGTGCCAGCAGCAAAGACAGGATAGTATTGGATACGCAGTATTTT. Residues: CASSKDRIVLDTQYF.

The genes are TRBV5-1 and TRBJ2-7; 7 nucleotides match TRBD1. V lost 2 bases, J lost 4 bases, and 6 bases stayed unmatched. CDR3 length: 14 residues. Germline values: CDR1 SGHRS, CDR2 YFSETQ. The CDR3 bases are TGCGCCAGCAGCTTAACGGGACAGCAATACGAGCAGTACTTC. Residues: CASSLTGQQYEQYF.

V is TRBV10-3 and J is TRBJ2-7; 8 bases match TRBD1. Germline V gene lookup returns CDR1 ENHRY and CDR2 SYGVKD. The CDR3 totals 18 residues. After removal of 3 bases from V and 5 bases from J, the junction contained 18 bases not matched to a gene. The CDR3 loop reads CAISDLDRGVGMGDEQYF. CDR3 in DNA: TGTGCCATCAGTGACCTCGACAGGGGCGTCGGTATGGGGGACGAGCAGTACTTC.

The rearrangement uses TRBV9 and TRBJ2-7, with D perhaps TRBD2 (7 bases). CDR1 SGDLS and CDR2 YYNGEE come from the germline V gene. V dropped 0 bases and J dropped 0 bases, with 19 bases sitting between them. The CDR3 is 18 amino acids. CDR3 sequence: CASSVEGGGGYSSYEQYF. The CDR3 DNA reads as TGTGCCAGCAGCGTAGAAGGAGGGGGGGGCTACAGCTCCTACGAGCAGTACTTC.

The chain is built from TRBV7-9 and TRBJ2-7, with 9 bases matching TRBD1. After removal of 6 bases from V and 4 bases from J, the junction contained 4 bases not matched to a gene. Germline V gives CDR1 SEHNR, CDR2 FQNEAQ (reference sequence). The length of the CDR3 is 13 residues. CDR3 loop: CASRPGTGYEQYF. Here the CDR3 DNA reads TGTGCCAGCAGACCCGGGACAGGGTACGAGCAGTACTTC. The variable domain in full, completed from reference TRBV7-9 and TRBJ2-7, reads DTGVSQNPRHKITKRGQNVTFRCDPISEHNRLYWYRQTLGQGPEFLTYFQNEAQLEKSRLLSDRFSAERPKGSFSTLEIQRTEQGDSAMYLCASRPGTGYEQYFGPGTRLTVT.

V and J are TRBV25-1 and TRBJ1-5; possible D gene TRBD1, 6 bases. The germline V gene has CDR1 MGHDK and CDR2 SYGVNS. The CDR3 has 14 residues. V lost 8 bases to trimming and J lost 2 bases, with 13 bases between them. As DNA, the CDR3 is TGTGCCAGCCCCTCAGGGGCAGGCAATCAGCCCCAGCATTTT. This encodes CASPSGAGNQPQHF.

The genes are TRBV23-1 and TRBJ1-1; D is perhaps TRBD1 (6 bases). TRBV23-1 is flagged as an ORF with uncertain function. This CDR3 spans 18 amino acids. V dropped 6 bases and J dropped 0 bases, with 23 bases sitting between them. The DNA for the CDR3 is TGCGCCAGCAGACTTAAAACAGGGATTCACCGATTGAACACTGAAGCTTTCTTT. Translation: CASRLKTGIHRLNTEAFF.

The rearrangement joins TRBV29-1 to TRBJ2-2, with TRBD1 matching over 12 bases. The J segment lost 7 bases and the V segment lost 4 bases, leaving 7 bases of the junction unmatched. The CDR3 consists of 15 residues. CDR1 is SQVTM and CDR2 is ANQGSEA in the germline V gene. The CDR3 nucleotides read TGCAGCGTTGGGGGGACAGGGGGCTGGTTCGGGGAGCTGTTTTTT. The encoded protein is CSVGGTGGWFGELFF.

The genes are TRBV9 and TRBJ1-2; D is undetermined. CDR1 is SGDLS and CDR2 is YYNGEE in the germline V gene. The CDR3 extends over 12 amino acids. V lost 4 bases and J lost 7, with 11 bases in between. CDR3 sequence (DNA): TGTGCCAGCAGCCCCCGGGGAGGTGGCTACACCTTC. This gives the protein CASSPRGGGYTF.

CDR3 coding DNA: TGCGCCAGCAGTTTCCTAGGGGCAGATACGCAGTATTTT. Protein sequence: CASSFLGADTQYF. The gene calls are TRBV5-1 and TRBJ2-3; tentatively, D is TRBD1 (5 bases). Between the trimmed V and J ends, which lost 5 bases and 4 bases, there was a span of 11 bases. CDR3 length: 13 amino acids. CDR1 is SGHRS and CDR2 is YFSETQ in the germline V gene.

The chain couples TRBV2 to TRBJ2-7; 8 positions agree with TRBD1. There are 11 residues in the CDR3. CDR1 and CDR2 (germline): SNHLY, FYNNEI. V shed 7 bases and J 6 bases; nucleotides not matched to a gene: 2. CDR3: CASTTGGEQYF. Here the CDR3 DNA reads TGTGCCAGCACTACAGGGGGCGAGCAGTACTTC.

The chain couples TRBV6-5 to TRBJ1-2, with 8 bases lining up with TRBD1. This CDR3 is built from 13 residues. Germline CDR1 and CDR2: MNHEY and SVGAGI. The ends lost 6 bases at V and 7 bases at J; junction bases unmatched: 7. As DNA, the CDR3 is TGTGCCAGCAGCACCAGGGGGCAAGGTGGCTACACCTTC. Residues: CASSTRGQGGYTF.

This chain links TRBV5-1 with TRBJ1-4; 7 bases line up with TRBD1. J gave up 5 bases and V 5 bases, and 9 bases lay outside the gene matches. CDR1 is SGHRS and CDR2 is YFSETQ in the germline V gene. The CDR3 is made up of 15 amino acids. The CDR3 loop is CASRPLGQLNEKLFF. The CDR3 DNA is TGCGCCAGCAGACCCTTGGGACAGTTAAATGAAAAACTGTTTTTT.

V gene TRBV7-2 combines with J gene TRBJ2-7; TRBD2 aligns across 8 bases. This CDR3 spans 15 amino acids. Trimming took 5 bases from V and 4 from J; bases not matched to a gene: 10. The V gene's germline CDR1 is SGHTA and CDR2 FQGNSA. CDR3 nucleotide sequence: TGTGCCAGCAGCGTGGGCAAGCGGGGGTGGTACGAGCAGTACTTC. Amino acid sequence: CASSVGKRGWYEQYF.

The gene calls are TRBV5-4 and TRBJ2-7; 8 positions match TRBD1. Per germline, CDR1 SGHNT and CDR2 YYREEE (reference sequence). This CDR3 is built from 12 residues. Germline trimming cut 4 bases from V and 6 bases from J; bases unmatched to any gene: 3. The CDR3 DNA reads as TGTGCCAGCAGCGCGACAGGGGTCGAGCAGTACTTC. Residues: CASSATGVEQYF.

The J gene is TRBJ2-1, the V gene TRBV7-6, with 10 bases identical to TRBD2. Trimming removed 0 bases from V and 2 bases from J; junction bases left unmatched: 13. Looked up from germline, CDR1 is SGHVS and CDR2 is FNYEAQ. There are 20 residues in the CDR3. The CDR3 reads CASSLAPWASGGPAYNEQFF. In DNA form, the CDR3 reads TGTGCCAGCAGCTTAGCGCCGTGGGCTAGCGGGGGCCCCGCCTACAATGAGCAGTTCTTC.

The V and J genes are TRBV5-1 and TRBJ1-5; D is unresolved. The CDR3 covers 14 residues. Trimming cost V 0 bases and J 2 bases, with 6 bases left between them. The V gene's germline CDR1 is SGHRS and CDR2 YFSETQ. CDR3 bases: TGCGCCAGCAGCTTGGTAGGAGGCAATCAGCCCCAGCATTTT. Encoded protein: CASSLVGGNQPQHF.

CDR3 nucleotides: TGTGCCAGCAGCTTAGACAGGTCCTACGAGCAGTACTTC. Its protein product is CASSLDRSYEQYF. The chain joins TRBV5-6 to TRBJ2-5; D might be TRBD1 (6 bases). The J call may not be correct, given that the DNA end is closer to TRBJ2-7. CDR1 SGHDT and CDR2 YYEEEE come from the germline V gene. The CDR3 runs to 13 residues.

This chain links TRBV6-6 with TRBJ1-6, with 9 bases aligning to TRBD1. CDR1 and CDR2 from the germline V gene are MNHNY and SVGAGI (reference sequence). Trimming took 7 bases from V and 7 from J; bases not matched to a gene: 5. The CDR3 is 14 amino acids. Here the CDR3 reads CASTPTGGNSPLHF. CDR3 DNA: TGTGCCAGCACCCCGACAGGGGGGAATTCACCCCTCCACTTT.

This clone was detected once. V and J are TRBV5-1 and TRBJ1-1, with a possible D match to TRBD1 (6 bases). The CDR3 is 14 amino acids. V was pared by 4 bases and J by 5 bases, with 15 bases between. The germline V gene has CDR1 SGHRS and CDR2 YFSETQ. CDR3 coding DNA: TGCGCCAGCAGCCAAGGGTCAGGGGATACTGAAGCTTTCTTT. Amino acid sequence: CASSQGSGDTEAFF.

This rearrangement joins TRBV5-6 to TRBJ2-5, with 10 nucleotides matching TRBD1. The CDR3 extends over 16 amino acids. Germline trimming cut 3 bases from V and 1 base from J; bases unmatched to any gene: 6. Per the germline V gene, CDR1 is SGHDT and CDR2 is YYEEEE. CDR3 sequence reads: CASSSRRTGGQETQYF. CDR3 coding DNA: TGTGCCAGCAGCTCTCGCCGGACAGGGGGCCAAGAGACCCAGTACTTC.

This rearrangement joins TRBV2 to TRBJ1-5, with D hard to call. The length of the CDR3 is 14 residues. V was trimmed by 6 bases and J by 3 bases, leaving 12 bases between them. Germline V gene data show CDR1 as SNHLY and CDR2 as FYNNEI. DNA of the CDR3: TGTGCCAGCAGCCAGAACCGGGACAATCAGCCCCAGCATTTT. It yields the protein CASSQNRDNQPQHF.